Each of the 18 T cell receptor beta chains below was sequenced from the same sample in a study of cytomegalovirus exposure and HLA in healthy donors. Primers included in the PCR were 60 Vbeta and 13 Jbeta primers. Produced via immunoSEQ multiplex PCR; TCRdb's table is partial and in-frame only. The sample shows approximately 110,000 clones, about four fifths of them seen only once. Sequencing input: PBMCs. The receptors come from a man aged 25-45 years in good health and CMV-seropositive.

Details on this clone: A junction boundary mismatches the germline segment, possibly from a read error. The chain joins TRBV7-9 to TRBJ1-2, with D possibly being TRBD1 (5 bases). This CDR3 has 16 residues. Germline lookup yields CDR1 SEHNR and CDR2 FQNEAQ (reference sequence). Here the CDR3 DNA reads TGTTCCAGCAGCTTAGATGGGCAGGGCTACCCTTATGGCTACACCTTC. Its protein is CSSSLDGQGYPYGYTF. Based on the CDR3 plus reference TRBV7-9 and TRBJ1-2, the full variable domain is DTGVSQNPRHKITKRGQNVTFRCDPISEHNRLYWYRQTLGQGPEFLTYFQNEAQLEKSRLLSDRFSAERPKGSFSTLEIQRTEQGDSAMYLCSSSLDGQGYPYGYTFGSGTRLTVV.

This sequence joins TRBV25-1 and TRBJ2-1; 12 bases agree with TRBD2. The V gene's germline CDR1 is MGHDK and CDR2 SYGVNS. V shed 3 bases and J 2 bases; nucleotides not matched to a gene: 2. The CDR3 runs to 16 residues. This CDR3 reads CASSESSGGAYNEQFF. The CDR3 DNA is TGTGCCAGCAGTGAGTCTAGCGGGGGGGCCTACAATGAGCAGTTCTTC. The full variable domain, rest sourced from reference TRBV25-1 and TRBJ2-1, is EADIYQTPRYLVIGTGKKITLECSQTMGHDKMYWYQQDPGMELHLIHYSYGVNSTEKGDLSSESTVSRIRTEHFPLTLESARPSHTSQYLCASSESSGGAYNEQFFGPGTRLTVL.

The CDR3 DNA reads as TGCAGTGCTAGACAGGGGACCCAGTACTTC. Encoded protein: CSARQGTQYF. V usage is TRBV20-1 and J usage is TRBJ2-5; possibly TRBD1 for D (5 bases). Deletions cut 2 bases from V and 7 bases from J, with 5 bases between. The CDR3 has 10 residues. Germline CDR1 reads DFQATT; CDR2 reads SNEGSKA (reference sequence).

The chain combines TRBV5-1 with TRBJ2-2; TRBD2 matches 8 bases. The CDR3 runs to 15 residues. Germline V gene data show CDR1 as SGHRS and CDR2 as YFSETQ. V dropped 4 bases and J dropped 7; count of bases not matched to a gene: 9. This CDR3 reads CASSRVGGAIGELFF. The DNA for the CDR3 is TGCGCCAGCAGCCGGGTCGGGGGGGCCATCGGGGAGCTGTTTTTT.

The chain links TRBV6-5 to TRBJ2-5; the D gene is possibly TRBD1 (5 bases). This CDR3 spans 16 amino acids. V shed 2 bases and J shed 2 bases, with 15 bases lying between them. Germline CDR1 MNHEY, CDR2 SVGAGI. The DNA of the CDR3 is TGTGCCAGCAGTTACGGTCAGGGAATGGGTCAAGAGACCCAGTACTTC. Translated: CASSYGQGMGQETQYF.

The CDR3 DNA sequence: TGTGCCAGCAGCTTAAGAGGGCCGTCGAACACCGGGGAGCTGTTTTTT. Protein: CASSLRGPSNTGELFF. The chain employs TRBV7-2 and TRBJ2-2; a weak D match, TRBD2 (5 bases). The CDR3 totals 16 residues. Looked up from germline, CDR1 is SGHTA and CDR2 is FQGNSA. Trimming shortened V by 2 bases and J by 0 bases, and 10 bases separated the two germline ends.

This sequence joins TRBV30 and TRBJ2-5; 9 positions agree with TRBD1. Gene TRBJ2-7 matches the end of the DNA better, so the J call may be wrong. The CDR3 contains 15 residues. Germline CDR1 reads GTSNPN; CDR2 reads SVGIG (reference sequence). This CDR3 reads CAWSAPGQGHYEQYF. For the CDR3, the DNA is TGTGCCTGGAGTGCACCGGGACAGGGTCACTACGAGCAGTACTTC.

CDR3 DNA: TGTGCCAGCAGCCAAGAAAGAGGGGTTTGGGGGGGCGGGGCTTCGCGCGAGCAGTACTTC. Translated, it gives CASSQERGVWGGGASREQYF. The chain links TRBV4-2 to TRBJ2-7, with TRBD2 as a possible D gene (7 bases). Deletions cut 0 bases from V and 6 bases from J, with 30 bases between. The CDR3 spans 20 residues. Germline V gene lookup returns CDR1 LGHNA and CDR2 YNFKEQ.

The chain joins TRBV2 to TRBJ2-7, with 9 nucleotides matching TRBD2. This CDR3 is built from 18 residues. CDR1 is SNHLY and CDR2 is FYNNEI in the germline V gene. J gave up 0 bases and V 7 bases, and 16 bases lay outside the gene matches. In DNA form, the CDR3 reads TGTGCCAGCATTCGGTGGAGCGGGGGGCTATCAAACTCCTACGAGCAGTACTTC. Translation: CASIRWSGGLSNSYEQYF.

CDR3 loop: CASSPYQGDQPQHF. CDR3 sequence (DNA): TGTGCCAGCTCACCGTACCAGGGGGACCAGCCCCAGCATTTT. The V and J genes are TRBV18 and TRBJ1-5; 7 bases are shared with TRBD1. Per the germline V gene, CDR1 is KGHSH and CDR2 is LQKENI. The CDR3 runs 14 residues. Trimming at V came to 3 bases and at J to 7 bases, leaving 6 bases not matched to a gene.

The chain is built from TRBV7-9 and TRBJ2-1; 7 bases fit TRBD2. CDR3 length equals 15 residues. CDR1 is SEHNR, CDR2 FQNEAQ, per germline (reference sequence). The trim removed 7 bases at V and 7 bases at J, leaving 13 bases unmatched. Written as DNA, the CDR3 is TGTGCCAGCAACAACCGGGGGGTTGAAAGAAATGAGCAGTTCTTC. This gives the protein CASNNRGVERNEQFF.

V is TRBV13 and J is TRBJ1-3; 7 positions match TRBD1. Germline values: CDR1 PRHDT, CDR2 FYEKMQ (reference sequence). V was clipped by 0 bases and J by 2 bases; unmatched bases: 4. CDR3 length: 16 residues. The CDR3 nucleotides are TGTGCCAGCAGCTTAGGTACAGGGGTAGCTGGAAACACCATATATTTT. Translated, it gives CASSLGTGVAGNTIYF.

The chain joins TRBV19 to TRBJ2-3, with TRBD1 as a possible D gene (7 bases). V was shortened by 3 bases and J by 3 bases, with 13 bases between the two germline ends. Germline V gene sequence: CDR1 LNHDA, CDR2 SQIVND (reference sequence). The CDR3 runs to 15 residues. The CDR3 nucleotides read TGTGCCAGTAGTATTAGGCAGGGGGGAACAGATACGCAGTATTTT. This encodes CASSIRQGGTDTQYF.

V gene TRBV25-1 combines with J gene TRBJ2-7; the D gene is possibly TRBD1 (7 bases). Germline assignment: CDR1 MGHDK and CDR2 SYGVNS. Trimming pared 7 bases from V and 7 bases from J, leaving 20 bases between. This CDR3 has 14 residues. DNA of the CDR3: TGTGCCAGCATCGGAGGGGGCGGCTTTGAGGAGCAGTACTTC. It encodes CASIGGGGFEEQYF.

This clone turned up a few times. At one boundary the junction diverges from the germline segment, which might be a read error. The chain employs TRBV5-1 and TRBJ1-2; a possible D gene is TRBD1 (5 bases). The CDR3 loop spans 13 amino acids. CDR1 and CDR2 from the germline V gene are SGHRS and YFSETQ. The CDR3 DNA follows: TGCGCCAGCAGCTCGACAGTTGAAGACGGCTACCCCTTC. Translation: CASSSTVEDGYPF.

The V call is TRBV6-5, the J call TRBJ2-1, with 10 bases fitting TRBD2. CDR1 is MNHEY, CDR2 SVGAGI, per germline. The CDR3 runs to 15 residues. After removal of 2 bases from V and 5 bases from J, the junction contained 3 bases not matched to a gene. CDR3 in amino acids: CASSYLAGVNNEQFF. The CDR3 bases are TGTGCCAGCAGTTACCTAGCGGGGGTGAACAATGAGCAGTTCTTC.

This clone was found once. The gene calls are TRBV28 and TRBJ1-5; D ambiguous. The CDR3 contains 12 residues. Trimming removed 10 bases at V and 0 bases at J, with 7 bases between. Germline loops: CDR1 MDHEN, CDR2 SYDVKM. CDR3 in DNA: TGTGCCACCGAGAATAGCAATCAGCCCCAGCATTTT. This codes for CATENSNQPQHF.

This clone was counted a few times. The V call is TRBV4-3, the J call TRBJ1-1; no reliable D call. V lost 2 bases to trimming and J lost 10 bases, with 14 bases between them. Looked up from germline, CDR1 is LGHNA and CDR2 is YSLEER. CDR3 size: 13 residues. The CDR3 sequence: CASSQSVTAGAFF. As DNA, the CDR3 is TGCGCCAGCAGCCAATCAGTAACGGCGGGAGCTTTCTTT.